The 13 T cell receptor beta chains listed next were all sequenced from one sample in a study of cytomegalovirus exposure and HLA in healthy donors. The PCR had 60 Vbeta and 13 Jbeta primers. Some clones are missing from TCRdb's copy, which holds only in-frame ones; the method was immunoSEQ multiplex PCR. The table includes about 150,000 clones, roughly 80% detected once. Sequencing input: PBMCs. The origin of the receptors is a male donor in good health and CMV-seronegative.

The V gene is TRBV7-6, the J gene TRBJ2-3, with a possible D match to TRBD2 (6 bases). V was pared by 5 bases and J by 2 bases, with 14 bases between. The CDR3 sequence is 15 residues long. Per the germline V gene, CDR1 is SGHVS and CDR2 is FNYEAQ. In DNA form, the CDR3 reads TGTGCCAGCAGCGCGGGACGCCTTACCACAGATACGCAGTATTTT. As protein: CASSAGRLTTDTQYF.

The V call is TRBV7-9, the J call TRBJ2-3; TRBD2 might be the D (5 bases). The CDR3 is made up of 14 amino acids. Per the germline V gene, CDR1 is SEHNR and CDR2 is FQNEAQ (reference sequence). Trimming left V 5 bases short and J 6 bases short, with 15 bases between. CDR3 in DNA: TGTGCCAGCAGCCTCAGCCGCGGCGGGGATACGCAGTATTTT. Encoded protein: CASSLSRGGDTQYF.

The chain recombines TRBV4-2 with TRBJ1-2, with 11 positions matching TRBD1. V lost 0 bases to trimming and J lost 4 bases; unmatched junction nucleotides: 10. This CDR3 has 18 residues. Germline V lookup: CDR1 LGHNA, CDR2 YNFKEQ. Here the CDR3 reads CASSQDLPDRGRGYGYTF. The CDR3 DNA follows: TGTGCCAGCAGCCAAGATCTCCCGGACAGGGGGCGCGGCTATGGCTACACCTTC.

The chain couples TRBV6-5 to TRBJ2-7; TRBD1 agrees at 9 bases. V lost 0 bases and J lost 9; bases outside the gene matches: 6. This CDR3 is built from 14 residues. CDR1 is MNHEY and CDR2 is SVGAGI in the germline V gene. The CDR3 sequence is CASSYSGTGSGQYF. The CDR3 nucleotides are TGTGCCAGCAGTTACTCCGGGACAGGGTCGGGGCAGTACTTC.

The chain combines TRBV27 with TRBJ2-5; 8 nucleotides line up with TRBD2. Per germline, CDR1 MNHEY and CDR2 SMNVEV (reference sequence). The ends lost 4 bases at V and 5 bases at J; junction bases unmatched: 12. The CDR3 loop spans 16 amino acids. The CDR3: CASSSRYGRVLETQYF. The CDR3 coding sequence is TGTGCCAGCAGTTCTCGCTACGGGAGGGTTTTGGAGACCCAGTACTTC.

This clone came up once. This CDR3 reads CASSLQASEIHNEQFF. The DNA for the CDR3 is TGTGCCAGCAGCTTACAGGCTAGCGAAATCCACAATGAGCAGTTCTTC. This chain links TRBV11-3 with TRBJ2-1; D is perhaps TRBD2 (6 bases). V gave up 2 bases and J gave up 5 bases, with 16 bases separating them. The CDR3 contains 16 residues. CDR1 SGHNT and CDR2 YENEEA come from the germline V gene.

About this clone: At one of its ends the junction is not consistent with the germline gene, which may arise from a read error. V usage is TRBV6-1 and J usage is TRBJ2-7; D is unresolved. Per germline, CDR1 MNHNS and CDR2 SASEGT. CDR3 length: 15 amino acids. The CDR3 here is CANSKNRGPSHEQYF. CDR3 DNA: TGTGCCAACTCAAAGAACCGCGGTCCCTCCCACGAGCAGTACTTC.

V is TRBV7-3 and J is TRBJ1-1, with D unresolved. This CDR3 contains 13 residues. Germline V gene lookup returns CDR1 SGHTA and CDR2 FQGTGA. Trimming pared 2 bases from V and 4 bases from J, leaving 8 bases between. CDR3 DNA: TGTGCCAGCAGCTTAGATATCGGCACTGAAGCTTTCTTT. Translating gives CASSLDIGTEAFF.

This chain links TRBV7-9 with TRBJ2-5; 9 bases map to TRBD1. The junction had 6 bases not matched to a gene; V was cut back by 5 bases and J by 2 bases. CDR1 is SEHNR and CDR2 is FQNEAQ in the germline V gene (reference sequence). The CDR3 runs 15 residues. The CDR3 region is CASSEGDREQETQYF. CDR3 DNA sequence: TGTGCCAGCAGCGAGGGGGACAGGGAGCAAGAGACCCAGTACTTC.

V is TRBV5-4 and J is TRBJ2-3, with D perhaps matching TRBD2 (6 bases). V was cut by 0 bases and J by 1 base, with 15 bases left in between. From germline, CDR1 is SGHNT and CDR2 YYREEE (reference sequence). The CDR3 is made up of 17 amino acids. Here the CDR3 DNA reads TGTGCCAGCAGCTTGGCCCGTTTCGGGGAGGGCACAGATACGCAGTATTTT. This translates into CASSLARFGEGTDTQYF.

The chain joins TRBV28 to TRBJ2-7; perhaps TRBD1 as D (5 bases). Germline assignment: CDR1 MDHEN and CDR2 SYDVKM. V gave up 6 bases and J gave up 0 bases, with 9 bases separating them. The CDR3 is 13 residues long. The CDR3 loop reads CASSDSPSYEQYF. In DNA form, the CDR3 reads TGTGCCAGCAGCGACAGCCCCTCCTACGAGCAGTACTTC.

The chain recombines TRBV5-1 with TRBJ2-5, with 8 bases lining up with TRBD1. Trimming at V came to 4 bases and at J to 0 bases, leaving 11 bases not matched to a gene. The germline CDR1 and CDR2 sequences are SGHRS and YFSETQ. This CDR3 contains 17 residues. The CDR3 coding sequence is TGCGCCAGCAGCACACGACAGGGGTCTGGGTACCAAGAGACCCAGTACTTC. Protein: CASSTRQGSGYQETQYF.

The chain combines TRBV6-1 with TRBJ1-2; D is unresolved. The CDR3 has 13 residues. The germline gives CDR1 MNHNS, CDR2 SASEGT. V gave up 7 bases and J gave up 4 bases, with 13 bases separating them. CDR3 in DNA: TGTGCCAGCACCGCAGCAGCGGTCTATGGCTACACCTTC. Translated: CASTAAAVYGYTF.